This T cell receptor (beta chain) was obtained from a study of regulatory T cells in long-lasting Graves disease. TCR beta libraries were built with iRepertoire HTBI primers and Arm-PCR of CDR3 regions. TCRdb re-derived calls from the multiplex PCR reads in MiXCR, one entry per CDR3 protein. The sample carries some 400,000 distinct CDR3 sequences, under 15% recorded once. Time point described: newly diagnosed GD, antithyroid drugs for less than 3 months. Generation of the TCR library employed RNA extracted from PBMCs. An endocrinology department in Xi'an, China, supplied the patients. This clonotype was counted many times. V was clipped by 4 bases and J by 7 bases, with 10 bases between them. Germline CDR1 MNHEY, CDR2 SVGEGT. The CDR3 loop spans 12 amino acids. This sample also belongs to another study, concerning T cells in Graves' hyperthyroidism and ophthalmopathy.

The receptor was isolated from a woman aged 25 to 39 with Graves disease. This sample comprised peripheral blood mononuclear cells (PBMCs), obtained at new diagnosis, from a patient treated with antithyroid drugs. The gene calls are TRBV6-2 or TRBV6-3 and TRBJ1-2; weak D call: TRBD1 (5 bases). The CDR3 DNA sequence: TGTGCCAGCAGTTCCATAAGGGGTGGCTACACCTTC. Encoded protein: CASSSIRGGYTF.